The 25 T cell receptor beta chains below all came from one sample that was sequenced in a study of monozygotic twins with inflammatory bowel disease. TCRdb derives one entry per CDR3 protein from the 5' RACE reads, leaving out DNA. There are roughly 100,000 distinct CDR3 sequences in the sample, with 1.9% held by the top ten. The sequencing input was blood. These receptors came from a human donor with ulcerative colitis or Crohn's disease, or a healthy co-twin of an affected twin (not recorded which).

CDR3 in amino acids: CASSYSSGVPQHF. V usage is TRBV6-5 and J usage is TRBJ1-5; TCRdb's D call, TRBD1, is unchecked because there is no DNA. Germline V gives CDR1 MNHEY, CDR2 SVGAGI. This CDR3 is 13 amino acids long.

This chain links TRBV18 with TRBJ1-1. Germline-derived CDR1 and CDR2 are KGHSH and LQKENI. The CDR3 runs 14 residues. CDR3 sequence: CASSPQVQGTEAFF.

The chain carries TRBV7-8 and TRBJ1-5; as DNA is missing, the TRBD1 call by TCRdb cannot be tested. Germline CDR1 is SGHVS and CDR2 is FQNEAQ. This CDR3 is 15 amino acids long. The CDR3 sequence is CASSQYGQGRQPQHF.

The J gene is TRBJ2-2, the V gene TRBV7-2; lacking DNA, the TRBD1 call made by TCRdb goes unchecked. Per germline, CDR1 SGHTA and CDR2 FQGNSA. The CDR3 extends over 14 amino acids. CDR3 residues: CASSLGRGSGELFF. Full variable domain (outside the CDR3, taken from reference TRBV7-2 and TRBJ2-2): GAGVSQSPSNKVTEKGKDVELRCDPISGHTALYWYRQSLGQGLEFLIYFQGNSAPDKSGLPSDRFSAERTGGSVSTLTIQRTQQEDSAVYLCASSLGRGSGELFFGEGSRLTVL.

V and J are TRBV15 and TRBJ2-7. Germline CDR1 reads LNHNV; CDR2 reads YYDKDF (reference sequence). CDR3 length: 15 amino acids. This chain's CDR3 is CATSIGGTPPYEQYF.

The chain links TRBV5-5 to TRBJ2-1; as DNA is missing, the TRBD2 call by TCRdb cannot be tested. This CDR3 comprises 16 residues. The germline V gene has CDR1 SGHKS and CDR2 YYEKEE (reference sequence). The CDR3 sequence is CASILSGTSGYNEQFF.

The rearrangement links TRBV2 to TRBJ1-1; TCRdb selects TRBD1, and the lack of DNA leaves this call unchecked. The CDR3 has 13 residues. Germline V gene lookup returns CDR1 SNHLY and CDR2 FYNNEI. The CDR3 is CASGTGMNTEAFF.

The chain has TRBV28 and TRBJ2-3. This CDR3 is built from 13 residues. CDR1 MDHEN and CDR2 SYDVKM come from the germline V gene. CDR3 in amino acids: CASSFSRGDTQYF.

V is TRBV12-3 or TRBV12-4 and J is TRBJ2-1. This CDR3 region has 12 residues. This chain's CDR3 is CASSFTSGEQFF.

This chain links TRBV10-3 with TRBJ2-3; the TCRdb call, TRBD1, lacks DNA for checking. CDR1 is ENHRY, CDR2 SYGVKD, per germline. This CDR3 contains 16 residues. The chain's CDR3 is CAISAPGQGRTDTQYF.

This chain connects TRBV20-1 to TRBJ2-7; lacking DNA, the TRBD1 call made by TCRdb goes unchecked. CDR1 DFQATT and CDR2 SNEGSKA come from the germline V gene (reference sequence). This CDR3 spans 14 amino acids. CDR3 region: CSASPGTGPYEQYF.

V gene TRBV20-1 combines with J gene TRBJ1-5; TCRdb calls TRBD1, which cannot be checked without DNA. This CDR3 region has 14 residues. CDR1 and CDR2 (germline): DFQATT, SNEGSKA (reference sequence). CDR3 sequence: CSAKQGNSNQPQHF.

The rearrangement uses TRBV4-2 and TRBJ2-5; there is no DNA to check the TCRdb D call of TRBD2. The germline V gene encodes CDR1 LGHNA and CDR2 YNFKEQ. The CDR3 extends over 17 amino acids. The CDR3 is CASSQGGASGYQEAQYF.

This chain connects TRBV5-1 to TRBJ2-7; TCRdb names TRBD1, which stays unverified in the absence of DNA. Germline V CDR1 and CDR2: SGHRS, YFSETQ. This CDR3 contains 15 residues. The chain's CDR3 is CASSLETGRAYEQYF.

This sequence joins TRBV5-4 and TRBJ2-5; TCRdb's D gene call, TRBD1, goes unchecked for lack of DNA. The length of the CDR3 is 15 residues. Germline CDR1 reads SGHNT; CDR2 reads YYREEE (reference sequence). CDR3 amino acids: CASSPGQGAKETQYF.

The CDR3 reads CASSFRRINQPQHF. The genes are TRBV12-3 or TRBV12-4 and TRBJ1-5. The CDR3 has 14 residues.

The gene calls are TRBV6-5 and TRBJ1-5. This CDR3 comprises 13 residues. The germline V gene has CDR1 MNHEY and CDR2 SVGAGI. CDR3 sequence reads: CASSYSQVQPQHF.

V gene TRBV7-2 combines with J gene TRBJ2-2; TCRdb's D call of TRBD2 is untestable without DNA. CDR1 and CDR2 from the germline V gene are SGHTA and FQGNSA. The CDR3 runs to 14 residues. CDR3 sequence: CASSWTSGRGELFF.

V is TRBV2 and J is TRBJ1-4; absent DNA, TCRdb's TRBD1 call cannot be checked. This CDR3 region has 13 residues. CDR1 and CDR2 from the germline V gene are SNHLY and FYNNEI. The CDR3 reads CASGARPDEKLFF.

The CDR3 sequence: CASSPNGHGYTF. This chain connects TRBV18 to TRBJ1-2. Germline CDR1 reads KGHSH; CDR2 reads LQKENI. CDR3 length equals 12 residues.

The chain has TRBV10-1 and TRBJ2-1; TCRdb names TRBD2, which stays unverified in the absence of DNA. The germline V gene has CDR1 WNHNN and CDR2 SYGVQD (reference sequence). The CDR3 totals 13 residues. CDR3 loop: CASSKRADCEQFF.

The V and J genes are TRBV7-8 and TRBJ1-2. From germline, CDR1 is SGHVS and CDR2 FQNEAQ. The length of the CDR3 is 13 residues. Here the CDR3 reads CASSLGFGYGYTF.

The V and J genes are TRBV6-2 or TRBV6-3 and TRBJ2-4; TCRdb picks TRBD2, but there is no DNA to check that call. The CDR3 is 18 amino acids. Germline values: CDR1 MNHEY, CDR2 SVGEGT. The CDR3 spells CASSYGAGAPIAKNMQYF.

CDR3 region: CAIRPGATGELFF. The V gene is TRBV10-3, the J gene TRBJ2-2; TCRdb picks TRBD1, but there is no DNA to check that call. Germline V CDR1 and CDR2: ENHRY, SYGVKD. The CDR3 consists of 13 residues.

The chain has TRBV20-1 and TRBJ2-1; absent DNA, TCRdb's TRBD1 call cannot be checked. The CDR3 totals 14 residues. Germline V gene lookup returns CDR1 DFQATT and CDR2 SNEGSKA (reference sequence). CDR3 protein: CSAPGLLGSNEQFF.